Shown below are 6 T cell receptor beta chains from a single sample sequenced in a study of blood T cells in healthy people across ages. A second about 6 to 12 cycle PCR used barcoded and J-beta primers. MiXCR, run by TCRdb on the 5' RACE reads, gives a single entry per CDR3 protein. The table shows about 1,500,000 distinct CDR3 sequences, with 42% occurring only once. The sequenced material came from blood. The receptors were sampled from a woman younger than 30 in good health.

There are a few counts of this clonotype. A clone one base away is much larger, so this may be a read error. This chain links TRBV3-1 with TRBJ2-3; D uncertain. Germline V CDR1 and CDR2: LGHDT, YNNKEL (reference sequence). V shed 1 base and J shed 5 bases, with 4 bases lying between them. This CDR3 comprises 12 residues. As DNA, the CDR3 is TGTGCCAGCAGCCAAGGGGAAGATACGCAGTATTTT. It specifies CASSQGEDTQYF.

The CDR3 nucleotides are TGCGCCAGCAGCTTGGTGAGCAGGGACGATGAGCAGTTCTTC. Its translation is CASSLVSRDDEQFF. The rearrangement uses TRBV5-1 and TRBJ2-1; D may correspond to TRBD1 or TRBD2 (5 bases each). The V gene's germline CDR1 is SGHRS and CDR2 YFSETQ. This CDR3 comprises 14 residues. V was clipped by 0 bases and J by 8 bases, with 12 bases between them. Supplemented by reference TRBV5-1 and TRBJ2-1, the full variable domain reads KAGVTQTPRYLIKTRGQQVTLSCSPISGHRSVSWYQQTPGQGLQFLFEYFSETQRNKGNFPGRFSGRQFSNSRSEMNVSTLELGDSALYLCASSLVSRDDEQFFGPGTRLTVL.

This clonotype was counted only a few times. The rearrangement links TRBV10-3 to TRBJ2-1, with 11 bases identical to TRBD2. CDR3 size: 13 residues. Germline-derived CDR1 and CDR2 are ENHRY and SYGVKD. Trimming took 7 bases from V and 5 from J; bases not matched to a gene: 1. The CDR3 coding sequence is TGTGCCATCAAGACTAGCGGGAACAATGAGCAGTTCTTC. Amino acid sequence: CAIKTSGNNEQFF.

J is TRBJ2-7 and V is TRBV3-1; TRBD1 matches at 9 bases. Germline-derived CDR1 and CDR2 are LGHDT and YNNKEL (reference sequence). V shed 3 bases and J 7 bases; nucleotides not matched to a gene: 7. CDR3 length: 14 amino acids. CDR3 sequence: CASSHGTGGNEQYF. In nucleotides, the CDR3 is TGTGCCAGCAGCCATGGAACAGGGGGCAATGAGCAGTACTTC.

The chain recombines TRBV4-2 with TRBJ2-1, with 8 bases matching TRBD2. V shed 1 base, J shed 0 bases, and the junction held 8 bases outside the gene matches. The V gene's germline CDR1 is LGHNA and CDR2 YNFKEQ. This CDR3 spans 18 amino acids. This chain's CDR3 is CASSQAAGASLSYNEQFF. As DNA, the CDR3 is TGTGCCAGCAGCCAAGCAGCGGGAGCGTCCCTCTCCTACAATGAGCAGTTCTTC.

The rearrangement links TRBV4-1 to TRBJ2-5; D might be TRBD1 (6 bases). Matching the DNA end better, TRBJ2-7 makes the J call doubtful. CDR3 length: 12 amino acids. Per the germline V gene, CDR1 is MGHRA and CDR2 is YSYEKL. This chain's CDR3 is CASSLRGFEQYF. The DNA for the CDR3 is TGCGCCAGCAGCCTCAGGGGCTTCGAGCAGTACTTC.